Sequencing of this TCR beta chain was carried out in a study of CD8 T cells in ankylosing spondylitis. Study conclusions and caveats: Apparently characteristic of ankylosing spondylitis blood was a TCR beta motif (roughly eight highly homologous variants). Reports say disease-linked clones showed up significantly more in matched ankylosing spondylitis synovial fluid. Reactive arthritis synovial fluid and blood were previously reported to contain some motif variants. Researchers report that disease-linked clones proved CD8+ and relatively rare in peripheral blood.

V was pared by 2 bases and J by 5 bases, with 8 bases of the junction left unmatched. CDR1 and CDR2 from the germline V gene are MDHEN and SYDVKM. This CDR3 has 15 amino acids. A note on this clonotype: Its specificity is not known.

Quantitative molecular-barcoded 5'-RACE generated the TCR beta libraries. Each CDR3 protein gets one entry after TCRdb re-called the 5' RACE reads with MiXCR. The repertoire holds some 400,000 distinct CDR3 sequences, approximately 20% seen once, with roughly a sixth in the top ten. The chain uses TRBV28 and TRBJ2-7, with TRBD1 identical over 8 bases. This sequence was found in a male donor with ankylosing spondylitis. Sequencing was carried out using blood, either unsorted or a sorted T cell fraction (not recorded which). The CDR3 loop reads CASSLVDRDSHEQYF. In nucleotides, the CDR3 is TGTGCCAGCAGTTTAGTGGACAGGGATTCCCACGAGCAGTACTTC.